Listed here are 7 T cell receptor beta chains from one sample, sequenced in a study of a mutant IDH1 vaccine in newly diagnosed glioma. Time point meaning: week 23, last vaccination. Each dose of the vaccine consisted of 300 ug of mutant IDH1 20-mer peptide, with topical imiquimod. Which antigens these TCRs recognize remains unknown. Repertoires were generated with immunoSEQ multiplex PCR, while TCRdb's copy carries only in-frame clones and drops some. The table lists 52,000 or so clones, 81% of them singletons. The sequencing used PBMCs, collected from a glioma patient whose treatment included an IDH1 peptide vaccine. The receptor source for this set is a woman aged 40 to 50 with glioma. Some clones in this sample may be carry-over from other donors' samples.

This chain connects TRBV2 to TRBJ2-2; maybe TRBD2 (6 bases). Trimming removed 0 bases at V and 6 bases at J, with 11 bases between. Germline CDR1 SNHLY, CDR2 FYNNEI. This CDR3 has 15 amino acids. The CDR3 sequence is CASSEARGYSGELFF. CDR3 sequence (DNA): TGTGCCAGCAGTGAAGCCCGGGGGTACTCCGGGGAGCTGTTTTTT. The full variable domain, with the rest looked up from reference TRBV2 and TRBJ2-2, is EPEVTQTPSHQVTQMGQEVILRCVPISNHLYFYWYRQILGQKVEFLVSFYNNEISEKSEIFDDQFSVERPDGSNFTLKIRSTKLEDSAMYFCASSEARGYSGELFFGEGSRLTVL.

V and J are TRBV4-1 and TRBJ2-5; a possible D gene is TRBD2 (6 bases). V gave up 0 bases and J gave up 1 base, with 9 bases separating them. Germline CDR1 reads MGHRA; CDR2 reads YSYEKL. The CDR3 runs to 15 residues. The CDR3 protein is CASSQEVLAQETQYF. The CDR3, as DNA: TGCGCCAGCAGCCAAGAAGTACTAGCCCAAGAGACCCAGTACTTC.

This clone was seen just once. The chain employs TRBV5-6 and TRBJ1-6; D might be TRBD1 (5 bases). Germline lookup yields CDR1 SGHDT and CDR2 YYEEEE. V lost 1 base and J lost 10, with 15 bases in between. CDR3 length: 15 amino acids. DNA for the CDR3: TGTGCCAGCAGCTTGAGGCCAGGGTTGGGATCACCCCTCCACTTT. Translated, it gives CASSLRPGLGSPLHF.

The genes are TRBV5-1 and TRBJ1-1; possibly TRBD1 for D (6 bases). The CDR3 covers 14 residues. Germline assignment: CDR1 SGHRS and CDR2 YFSETQ. With 1 base removed from V and 4 bases from J, the gap between germline ends came to 11 bases. The CDR3 nucleotides read TGCGCCAGCAGCTTGTCCGGGGGCAGCACTGAAGCTTTCTTT. This gives the protein CASSLSGGSTEAFF.

This chain uses TRBV7-2 with TRBJ1-2; D gene uncertain. CDR1 SGHTA and CDR2 FQGNSA come from the germline V gene. Trimming took 5 bases from V and 11 from J, leaving 24 bases between them. CDR3 length: 15 amino acids. The CDR3 is CASSPVLGSPVGYTF. CDR3 nucleotide sequence: TGTGCCAGCAGCCCCGTTCTCGGGTCCCCGGTTGGGTACACCTTC.

This rearrangement joins TRBV18 to TRBJ2-3; D might be TRBD1 (6 bases). The germline CDR1 and CDR2 sequences are KGHSH and LQKENI. This CDR3 spans 14 amino acids. V dropped 5 bases and J dropped 0 bases, with 9 bases sitting between them. Here the CDR3 DNA reads TGTGCCAGCTCAACACAGGGAAGCACAGATACGCAGTATTTT. This translates into CASSTQGSTDTQYF. The variable domain in full, completed from reference TRBV18 and TRBJ2-3, reads NAGVMQNPRHLVRRRGQEARLRCSPMKGHSHVYWYRQLPEEGLKFMVYLQKENIIDESGMPKERFSAEFPKEGPSILRIQQVVRGDSAAYFCASSTQGSTDTQYFGPGTRLTVL.

The chain is built from TRBV6-6 and TRBJ1-2; 10 nucleotides match TRBD1. The CDR3 totals 15 residues. V was clipped by 8 bases and J by 3 bases; unmatched bases: 9. CDR1 and CDR2 from the germline V gene are MNHNY and SVGAGI (reference sequence). CDR3 amino acids: CASVDPTGGYYGYTF. In nucleotides, the CDR3 is TGTGCCAGCGTGGATCCGACAGGGGGCTACTATGGCTACACCTTC.